The clone carrying this T cell receptor beta chain has a count of ten or more. Antigen specificity is unknown. The V and J ends lost 0 bases and 4 bases respectively, with 8 bases between them. The CDR3 length is 13 residues. Germline CDR1 DFQATT, CDR2 SNEGSKA (reference sequence). The data stem from a study of T cells in Graves' hyperthyroidism and ophthalmopathy. General study points: Blood shared most expanded thyroid clonotypes above 0.001.

Hyperthyroidism of Graves' type that showed no ophthalmopathy progression within 18 months was stable. With a duration under 2 months, the hyperthyroidism was newly diagnosed in patients aged 18 to 65. PBMCs stemmed from about 9.7 ml fresh peripheral blood. Amplified TCR beta CDR3 regions came from RNA transcripts. The HTBI primer set was used in a first-round RT-PCR of the TCR CDR3. Each CDR3 protein is one row after TCRdb ran MiXCR on the multiplex PCR reads. Altogether about 400,000 distinct CDR3 sequences are present, 12% to 15% being singletons, with the ten largest covering more than 4.5%. The rearrangement joins TRBV20-1 to TRBJ2-3; D call uncertain. The specimen sequenced was blood. The source is a woman under 30 with Graves' hyperthyroidism. The CDR3 bases are TGCAGTGCTAGAGACTTGGTAGCAGATACGCAGTATTTT. Translation: CSARDLVADTQYF.